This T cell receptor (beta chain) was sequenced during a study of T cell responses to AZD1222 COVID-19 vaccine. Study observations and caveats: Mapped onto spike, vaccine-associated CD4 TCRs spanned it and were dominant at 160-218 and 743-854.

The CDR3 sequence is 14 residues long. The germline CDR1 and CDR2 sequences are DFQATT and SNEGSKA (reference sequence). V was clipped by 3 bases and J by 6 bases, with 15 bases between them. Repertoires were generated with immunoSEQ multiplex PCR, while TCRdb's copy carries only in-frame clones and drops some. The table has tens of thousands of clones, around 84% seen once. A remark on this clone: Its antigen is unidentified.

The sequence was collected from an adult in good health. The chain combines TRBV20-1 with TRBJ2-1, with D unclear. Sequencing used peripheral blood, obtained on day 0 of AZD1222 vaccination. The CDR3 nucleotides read TGCAGTGCTAGTCTGCGTCGGGTTAGCAATGAGCAGTTCTTC. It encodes CSASLRRVSNEQFF.